This T cell receptor beta chain was documented in a study of blood T cell repertoires in COVID-19. Turning to the study itself: Samples taken during acute and convalescent COVID-19 were collected in the United States, Italy and Spain. The analysed material was cDNA or gDNA that came from T cells, B-cell-depleted T cells, or PBMCs.

The CDR3 sequence is 14 residues long. Germline V gene data show CDR1 as SGHDT and CDR2 as YYEEEE. The V end was cut by 0 bases, the J end by 4 bases, with 10 bases between. As originally analysed: Amplification of reference gene primers was used by the study to estimate nucleated cell counts. Generated by immunoSEQ multiplex PCR, the TCRdb table keeps only in-frame clones and is missing some. The DNA was the basis for D and trimming; V, J and clone size are from that table. The data show approximately 120,000 clones, around 83% seen once. The source of this sequence is an older man with active or convalescent COVID-19. V usage is TRBV5-6 and J usage is TRBJ1-2; tentative D call: TRBD1 (6 bases). Sample: peripheral blood. The CDR3 spells CASSLGQASYGYTF. The CDR3 DNA follows: TGTGCCAGCAGCTTGGGACAGGCATCCTATGGCTACACCTTC.